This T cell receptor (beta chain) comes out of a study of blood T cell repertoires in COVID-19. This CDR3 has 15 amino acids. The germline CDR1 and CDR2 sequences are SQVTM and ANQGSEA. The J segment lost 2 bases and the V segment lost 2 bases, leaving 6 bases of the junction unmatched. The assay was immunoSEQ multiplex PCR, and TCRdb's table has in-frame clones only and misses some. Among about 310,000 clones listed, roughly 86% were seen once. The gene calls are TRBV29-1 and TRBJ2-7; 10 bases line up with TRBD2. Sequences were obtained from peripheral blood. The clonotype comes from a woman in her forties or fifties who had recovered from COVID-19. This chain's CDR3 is CSVESQREGTYEQYF. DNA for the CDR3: TGCAGCGTTGAATCACAGCGGGAGGGTACCTACGAGCAGTACTTC.